The clone carrying this T cell receptor beta chain was seen more than once but under ten times. What it binds is unknown. Genomic DNA was employed as the template in profiling TCR beta VDJ and CDR3. Each CDR3 protein is one row after TCRdb ran MiXCR on the reads. Of around 130,000 distinct CDR3 sequences listed, about 50% are singletons. Sequenced patients had shown CD8+CD57+ cell expansion by flow cytometry. CDR1 is DFQATT, CDR2 SNEGSKA, per germline (reference sequence). Trimming cost V 1 base and J 6 bases; bases outside gene matches: 9. This CDR3 spans 15 amino acids. This entry comes from a study of CD8+CD57+ T cells in acquired aplastic anemia. Study details: Sorted CD4+ and CD8+ cells gave a mean 3.2 ug DNA, range about 0.19 to 27.4 ug. Overall study results and limits: Sharing between patients and controls was observed for 25 to 30 CD8+ CDR3 sequences.

The TCR originated in a human donor with aplastic anemia. The chain employs TRBV20-1 and TRBJ1-5; 7 bases align to TRBD1. The sequenced material came from sorted CD4+, CD8+, or CD8+CD57+ T cells (not recorded which) from PBMCs. The chain's CDR3 is CSARVSGGDVQPQHF. As DNA, the CDR3 is TGCAGTGCTAGAGTGTCAGGGGGGGACGTTCAGCCCCAGCATTTT.